Reported below is one T cell receptor beta chain. The sample is drawn from a study of blood T cell repertoires in COVID-19. Cohort assignment relied on participant-reported clinical history. Germline CDR1 and CDR2: SGHAT and FQNNGV. The CDR3 sequence is 16 residues long. V was trimmed by 10 bases and J by 0 bases, leaving 18 bases between them. The repertoire was sequenced with immunoSEQ multiplex PCR; TCRdb's copy has only in-frame clones and lacks some. The data show over 120,000 clones, approximately 79% seen once. This chain joins TRBV11-2 and TRBJ2-2; a possible D gene is TRBD2 (5 bases). The clonotype originates from a woman aged 45-59 years who had recovered from COVID-19. The sequencing sample was made of PBMCs or T cells enriched from blood (not recorded which). CDR3 residues: CATPVFAGSNTGELFF. CDR3 coding DNA: TGTGCCACCCCGGTTTTTGCGGGCTCGAACACCGGGGAGCTGTTTTTT. The variable domain in full, completed from reference TRBV11-2 and TRBJ2-2, reads EAGVAQSPRYKIIEKRQSVAFWCNPISGHATLYWYQQILGQGPKLLIQFQNNGVVDDSQLPKDRFSAERLKGVDSTLKIQPAKLEDSAVYLCATPVFAGSNTGELFFGEGSRLTVL.